These 30 T cell receptor beta chains share one sample of origin, sequenced in a study of early stage breast cancer tumors. TCRdb keeps only in-frame clones here, not all; method: immunoSEQ multiplex PCR. Seen here are over 20,000 clones, about 70% observed once, and the top ten hold around 9.5%. Sequencing input: breast tumor tissue. These receptors were obtained from a person between 55 and 69 years old with breast cancer.

This clone has just a few counts. The V call is TRBV9, the J call TRBJ2-1; D is unresolved. Germline CDR1 is SGDLS and CDR2 is YYNGEE. The CDR3 has 16 residues. V shed 0 bases and J shed 0 bases, with 10 bases lying between them. CDR3 region: CASSVGSLASYNEQFF. The CDR3 DNA reads TGTGCCAGCAGCGTAGGATCGCTGGCCTCCTACAATGAGCAGTTCTTC.

The V call is TRBV7-2, the J call TRBJ2-2; TRBD2 might be the D (5 bases). Germline V gene lookup returns CDR1 SGHTA and CDR2 FQGNSA. This CDR3 contains 16 residues. The ends were cut back, 4 bases at V and 5 bases at J, with 17 bases in the middle. CDR3 sequence (DNA): TGTGCCAGCAGCTATCCGGGGATGACCGTTACCGGGGAGCTGTTTTTT. It specifies CASSYPGMTVTGELFF.

The V call is TRBV7-2, the J call TRBJ2-1; D gene uncertain. CDR1 and CDR2 (germline): SGHTA, FQGNSA. There are 14 residues in the CDR3. Trimming removed 1 base at V and 7 bases at J, with 11 bases between. CDR3 loop: CASSLGVVRNEQFF. In nucleotides, the CDR3 is TGTGCCAGCAGCTTAGGGGTAGTGAGGAATGAGCAGTTCTTC.

The J gene is TRBJ1-1, the V gene TRBV7-9, with D hard to call. Germline V gene lookup returns CDR1 SEHNR and CDR2 FQNEAQ (reference sequence). Trimming removed 6 bases at V and 1 base at J, with 9 bases between. This CDR3 is 13 amino acids long. The CDR3 spells CASSQEENTEAFF. The DNA of the CDR3 is TGTGCCAGCAGTCAGGAGGAGAACACTGAAGCTTTCTTT.

In its sample, this clone was seen a few times. The chain recombines TRBV9 with TRBJ1-1; D perhaps matches TRBD1 (5 bases). Trimming removed 3 bases at V and 0 bases at J, with 18 bases between. There are 17 residues in the CDR3. Germline CDR1 and CDR2: SGDLS and YYNGEE. The CDR3 region has the DNA TGTGCCAGCAGCGCCGTCTTGGGGACTCTAATGAACACTGAAGCTTTCTTT. This translates into CASSAVLGTLMNTEAFF.

A few counts support this clone. The genes are TRBV9 and TRBJ1-1; the D gene is possibly TRBD1 (5 bases). CDR1 SGDLS and CDR2 YYNGEE come from the germline V gene. CDR3 length: 14 amino acids. Trimming took off 3 bases at V and 0 bases at J, with 9 bases between the two ends. The CDR3 protein is CASSEGLLNTEAFF. The CDR3 region has the DNA TGTGCCAGCAGCGAGGGACTTTTGAACACTGAAGCTTTCTTT.

This chain connects TRBV7-2 to TRBJ2-7; 7 bases match TRBD1. The CDR3 is 14 amino acids. V gave up 5 bases and J gave up 2 bases; unmatched junction bases: 6. CDR1 is SGHTA, CDR2 FQGNSA, per germline. CDR3 in DNA: TGTGCCAGCAGCGACACGACAGGGCCCTACGAGCAGTACTTC. Amino acids: CASSDTTGPYEQYF.

The chain employs TRBV30 and TRBJ2-7; 7 positions match TRBD1. Germline V gene data show CDR1 as GTSNPN and CDR2 as SVGIG (reference sequence). After removal of 3 bases from V and 1 base from J, the junction contained 6 bases not matched to a gene. The CDR3 is 14 amino acids. CDR3 sequence (DNA): TGTGCCTGGAGCCGGGACAGCAATTCCTACGAGCAGTACTTC. Translating gives CAWSRDSNSYEQYF.

The chain couples TRBV18 to TRBJ2-7; 9 bases fit TRBD1. The germline gives CDR1 KGHSH, CDR2 LQKENI. V gave up 4 bases and J gave up 1 base; unmatched junction bases: 5. The CDR3 contains 15 residues. The CDR3: CASSRGGQGSYEQYF. The CDR3 DNA reads as TGTGCCAGCTCACGAGGAGGACAGGGGTCCTACGAGCAGTACTTC.

This clone was seen a handful of times. This chain links TRBV28 with TRBJ1-2; no definite D call. V lost 7 bases and J 0 bases, leaving 9 bases between the germline ends. The CDR3 is made up of 13 amino acids. CDR1 is MDHEN, CDR2 SYDVKM, per germline. CDR3 protein: CASKEGANYGYTF. For the CDR3, the DNA is TGTGCCAGCAAGGAGGGTGCTAACTATGGCTACACCTTC.

CDR3 in amino acids: CASSINSGTLSPGELFF. CDR3 sequence (DNA): TGTGCCAGCTCAATTAACAGCGGAACCTTATCTCCCGGGGAGCTGTTTTTT. The chain combines TRBV18 with TRBJ2-2; TRBD2 is a possible D gene (5 bases). The CDR3 spans 17 residues. V lost 5 bases, J lost 6 bases, and 22 bases lay in between. Per germline, CDR1 KGHSH and CDR2 LQKENI.

This clone showed up many times. This chain connects TRBV29-1 to TRBJ1-2; the match to TRBD1 covers 11 bases. This CDR3 region has 19 residues. Germline V CDR1 and CDR2: SQVTM, ANQGSEA. Trimming removed 1 base from V and 0 bases from J; junction bases left unmatched: 13. The CDR3 coding sequence is TGCAGCGTTGAAGGGACAGGGGGCCGATATGGGTTTACTAACTATGGCTACACCTTC. Protein sequence: CSVEGTGGRYGFTNYGYTF.

This clone was observed a handful of times. The chain joins TRBV5-8 to TRBJ2-3; 11 nucleotides line up with TRBD2. The CDR3 length is 16 residues. With 4 bases clipped from V and 3 bases from J, the junction kept 7 bases outside the gene matches. From germline, CDR1 is SGHTS and CDR2 YDEGEE. The CDR3 region is CASSLSSGRPTDTQYF. Written as DNA, the CDR3 is TGTGCCAGCAGCCTGTCTAGCGGGAGGCCGACAGATACGCAGTATTTT.

The sample holds a few counts of this clone. J is TRBJ1-1 and V is TRBV6-8; D not certain. Trimming shortened V by 4 bases and J by 4 bases, and 22 bases separated the two germline ends. CDR1 and CDR2 (germline): MNHGY, SAAAGT. The CDR3 has 17 amino acids. The DNA for the CDR3 is TGTGCCAGCAGTTTACCTACGTGGGTGGAGGCGAGCACTGAAGCTTTCTTT. Its translation is CASSLPTWVEASTEAFF.

Worth noting for this clone: Mismatch with germline at one junction end may stem from a read error. The chain is built from TRBV7-2 and TRBJ2-7; 12 bases line up with TRBD2. The CDR3 runs to 15 residues. Germline loops: CDR1 SGHTA, CDR2 FQGNSA. The CDR3 nucleotides read TGCGCCAGCAGCCAGTCGACTAGCGGGAGATACGAGCAGTACTTC. Its protein product is CASSQSTSGRYEQYF.

This rearrangement joins TRBV21-1 to TRBJ1-1; the DNA was not used to check the table's D call, TRBD1. TRBV21-1 is a pseudogene locus. The CDR3 extends over 16 amino acids. The DNA for the CDR3 is TGTGCCAGCAGCTATGGGACAGGGCGATTGAACACTGAAGCTTTCTTT. The encoded protein is CASSYGTGRLNTEAFF.

In its sample, this clone is medium-sized. The chain joins TRBV2 to TRBJ1-5, with 7 bases identical to TRBD1. The CDR3 extends over 15 amino acids. Germline CDR1 reads SNHLY; CDR2 reads FYNNEI. V shed 6 bases and J 6 bases; nucleotides not matched to a gene: 11. The CDR3, as DNA: TGTGCCAGCAGGGGGGGACAGCTCCTTGGTCAGCCCCAGCATTTT. Its protein product is CASRGGQLLGQPQHF.

The chain has TRBV10-3 and TRBJ1-3; D unclear. The V gene lost 10 bases and the J gene lost 0 bases, with 10 bases spanning the gap. The CDR3 is 13 amino acids. Germline CDR1 is ENHRY and CDR2 is SYGVKD. The CDR3 coding sequence is TGTGCCAGCACCGCGAGCTCTGGAAACACCATATATTTT. As protein: CASTASSGNTIYF.

The chain couples TRBV28 to TRBJ1-2; 11 nucleotides line up with TRBD1. After removal of 5 bases from V and 4 bases from J, the junction contained 3 bases not matched to a gene. Germline V gene lookup returns CDR1 MDHEN and CDR2 SYDVKM. The CDR3 has 14 amino acids. In DNA, the CDR3 is TGTGCCAGCAGTCGGACAGGGGGCGGCTATGGCTACACCTTC. The encoded protein is CASSRTGGGYGYTF.

The rearrangement joins TRBV5-8 to TRBJ1-1; D is unclear. V lost 2 bases and J 2 bases, leaving 7 bases between the germline ends. The CDR3 extends over 13 amino acids. Germline CDR1 and CDR2: SGHTS and YDEGEE. The DNA of the CDR3 is TGTGCCAGCAGCTTAGTTAGAAACACTGAAGCTTTCTTT. Protein product: CASSLVRNTEAFF. The full variable domain, its missing parts supplied by reference TRBV5-8 and TRBJ1-1, is EAGVTQSPTHLIKTRGQQATLRCSPISGHTSVYWYQQALGLGLQFLLWYDEGEERNRGNFPPRFSGRQFPNYSSELNVNALELEDSALYLCASSLVRNTEAFFGQGTRLTVV.

The chain employs TRBV7-3 and TRBJ2-3, with a possible D match to TRBD2 (5 bases). V dropped 2 bases and J dropped 5 bases, with 8 bases sitting between them. This CDR3 comprises 13 residues. CDR1 is SGHTA and CDR2 is FQGTGA in the germline V gene. The CDR3 nucleotides are TGTGCCAGCAGCTTACGGGGTGAAGATACGCAGTATTTT. It codes for CASSLRGEDTQYF.

The chain combines TRBV14 with TRBJ1-2; tentatively, D is TRBD1 (6 bases). The CDR3 is 14 amino acids. Germline CDR1 SGHDN, CDR2 FVKESK. Trimming took 3 bases from V and 4 from J, leaving 12 bases between them. The CDR3: CASSQGTPPYGYTF. CDR3 sequence (DNA): TGTGCCAGCAGCCAGGGGACACCACCCTATGGCTACACCTTC.

This clone has only a few counts. This chain connects TRBV5-1 to TRBJ2-4, with 8 bases matching TRBD1. This CDR3 spans 15 amino acids. CDR1 and CDR2 from the germline V gene are SGHRS and YFSETQ. Trimming at V came to 3 bases and at J to 8 bases, leaving 10 bases not matched to a gene. The CDR3 DNA follows: TGCGCCAGCAGCTCCGGGACAGGAGGGGGATACATTCAGTACTTC. Encoded protein: CASSSGTGGGYIQYF.

The chain links TRBV28 to TRBJ2-1; tentatively, D is TRBD1 (6 bases). CDR1 and CDR2 (germline): MDHEN, SYDVKM. The CDR3 loop spans 16 amino acids. Trimming cost V 3 bases and J 4 bases, with 16 bases left between them. CDR3 DNA sequence: TGTGCCAGCAGTTTTGTGGGGCTCAGGGGATACAATGAGCAGTTCTTC. Translated, it gives CASSFVGLRGYNEQFF.

The chain couples TRBV2 to TRBJ2-7; 10 nucleotides align to TRBD2. The CDR3 spans 14 residues. The ends lost 6 bases at V and 2 bases at J; junction bases unmatched: 4. CDR1 is SNHLY and CDR2 is FYNNEI in the germline V gene. The CDR3, as DNA: TGTGCCAGCAGCCCAAGCGGGAGGGCCTACGAGCAGTACTTC. It is translated as CASSPSGRAYEQYF.

This clone appeared once. The rearrangement uses TRBV5-1 and TRBJ1-2, with 10 nucleotides matching TRBD1. From germline, CDR1 is SGHRS and CDR2 YFSETQ. V lost 0 bases and J lost 8; bases outside the gene matches: 4. The CDR3 length is 14 residues. CDR3 nucleotides: TGCGCCAGCAGCTTGGGACAGGGGGCTAGCGGCTACACCTTC. Translated: CASSLGQGASGYTF.

In nucleotides, the CDR3 is TGTGCCTGGAGTGTATCCAGCTACGAGCAGTACTTC. Amino acids: CAWSVSSYEQYF. The rearrangement links TRBV30 to TRBJ2-7, with D unresolved. CDR3 length equals 12 residues. Per germline, CDR1 GTSNPN and CDR2 SVGIG (reference sequence). V lost 0 bases and J 3 bases, leaving 6 bases between the germline ends.

For this clone: Sequence at one end of the junction differs from germline and may be a read error. The chain combines TRBV5-1 with TRBJ1-2, with 9 positions matching TRBD1. Germline CDR1 is SGHRS and CDR2 is YFSETQ. This CDR3 contains 14 residues. In DNA form, the CDR3 reads TGTGCCAGCAGCTCCGGACAGGGGAGCTATGGCTACACCTTC. It is translated as CASSSGQGSYGYTF.

The chain uses TRBV18 and TRBJ1-5, with 7 bases aligning to TRBD1. After removal of 3 bases from V and 4 bases from J, the junction contained 6 bases not matched to a gene. The CDR3 spans 15 residues. Per germline, CDR1 KGHSH and CDR2 LQKENI. CDR3 nucleotide sequence: TGTGCCAGCTCACCTCTGACAGGGATGAATCAGCCCCAGCATTTT. Translated, it gives CASSPLTGMNQPQHF.

The chain carries TRBV11-3 and TRBJ2-2; no reliable D call. CDR3 length: 14 residues. Trimming took 4 bases from V and 5 from J, leaving 11 bases between them. Germline V gene lookup returns CDR1 SGHNT and CDR2 YENEEA. The CDR3 loop reads CASSWVPRTGELFF. CDR3 sequence (DNA): TGTGCCAGCAGCTGGGTCCCTAGGACCGGGGAGCTGTTTTTT.